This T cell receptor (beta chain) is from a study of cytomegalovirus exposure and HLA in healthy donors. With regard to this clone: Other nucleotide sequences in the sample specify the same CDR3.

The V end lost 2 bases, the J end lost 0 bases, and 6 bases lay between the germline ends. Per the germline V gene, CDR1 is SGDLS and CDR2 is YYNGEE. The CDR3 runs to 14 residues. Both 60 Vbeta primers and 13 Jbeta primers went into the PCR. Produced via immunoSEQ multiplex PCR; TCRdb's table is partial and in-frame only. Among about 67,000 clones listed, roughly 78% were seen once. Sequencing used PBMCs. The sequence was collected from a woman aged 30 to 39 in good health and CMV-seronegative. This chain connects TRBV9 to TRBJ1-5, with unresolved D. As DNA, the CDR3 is TGTGCCAGCAGCGTGGCGGGTAGCAATCAGCCCCAGCATTTT. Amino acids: CASSVAGSNQPQHF.